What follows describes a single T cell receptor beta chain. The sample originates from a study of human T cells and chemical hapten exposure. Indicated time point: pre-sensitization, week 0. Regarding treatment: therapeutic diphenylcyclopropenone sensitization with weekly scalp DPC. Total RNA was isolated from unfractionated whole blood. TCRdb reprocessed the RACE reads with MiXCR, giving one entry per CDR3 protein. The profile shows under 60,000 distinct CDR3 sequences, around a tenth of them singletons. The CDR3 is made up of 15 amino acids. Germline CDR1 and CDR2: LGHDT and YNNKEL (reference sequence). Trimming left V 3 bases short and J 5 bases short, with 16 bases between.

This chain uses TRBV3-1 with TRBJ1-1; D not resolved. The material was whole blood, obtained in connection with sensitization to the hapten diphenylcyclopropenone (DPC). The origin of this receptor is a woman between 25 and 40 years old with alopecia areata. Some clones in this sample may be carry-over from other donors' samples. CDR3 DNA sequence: TGTGCCAGCAGCCAGAGCGACACGACGAGGACTGAAGCTTTCTTT. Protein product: CASSQSDTTRTEAFF. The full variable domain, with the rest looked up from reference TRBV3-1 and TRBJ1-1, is DTAVSQTPKYLVTQMGNDKSIKCEQNLGHDTMYWYKQDSKKFLKIMFSYNNKELIINETVPNRFSPKSPDKAHLNLHINSLELGDSAVYFCASSQSDTTRTEAFFGQGTRLTVV.